The clone carrying this T cell receptor beta chain is a singleton in its sample. The target antigen is unknown. Alongside a J-beta primer mix, a sample-barcoded 5' primer served in a second PCR lasting about 6 to 11 cycles. TCRdb re-derived calls from the 5' RACE reads in MiXCR, one entry per CDR3 protein. The sample yields 1.5 million to 2 million distinct CDR3 sequences, roughly 28% seen once. This record belongs to a study of blood T cells in healthy people across ages. Overall study findings and caveats: Naive T cell percentage and TCR beta diversity correlated strongly.

This CDR3 has 17 amino acids. Unmatched junction bases numbered 15, after V lost 6 bases and J lost 8 bases. The rearrangement joins TRBV12-3 or TRBV12-4 to TRBJ2-1; TRBD2 aligns across 11 bases. The origin of this receptor is a woman between 25 and 40 years old in good health. Source material: blood. CDR3 in DNA: TGTGCCAGCAGCGGATCTAATAGCGGGAGGGCCGAGGATGAGCAGTTCTTC. Translating gives CASSGSNSGRAEDEQFF.